This is a list of T cell receptor beta chains from one sample in a study of blood T cell repertoires in COVID-19. The protocol was immunoSEQ multiplex PCR, while the TCRdb copy is restricted to in-frame clones and leaves out a portion. The sample lists about 51,000 clones; around 84% were seen once. The sequenced material came from peripheral blood. The receptors were sampled from a man aged 80 or over with active COVID-19. Both conserved end residues are part of each CDR3. The D gene is left open where the match is weak. Size is omitted from some rows. Given values are once, few, many or a class for expanded clones.

DNA	CDR3	V	J	size	D
TGTGCCAGCAGTGAAGCTAAGCGGGAGGAGTTCTTC	CASSEAKREEFF	TRBV6-1	TRBJ2-1	-	TRBD2
TGTGCCAGCAGCCCCCAGGCAGATGGAAACACCATATATTTT	CASSPQADGNTIYF	TRBV7-2	TRBJ1-3	-	-
TGTGCCAGCAGCATGACAGGGCAAGAGACCCAGTACTTC	CASSMTGQETQYF	TRBV12-3/TRBV12-4	TRBJ2-5	-	TRBD1
TGTGCCAGCAGTTACACTCTAACAGGGAAAGAGACCCAGTACTTC	CASSYTLTGKETQYF	TRBV6-6	TRBJ2-5	-	-
TGTGCCAGCAGCTTAAGAACAGTAACCTACGAGCAGTACTTC	CASSLRTVTYEQYF	TRBV5-5	TRBJ2-7	once	-
TGTGCCAGCTCACCGGGGCGGGAGCCTTCCGGGGAGCTGTTTTTT	CASSPGREPSGELFF	TRBV18	TRBJ2-2	few	TRBD2
TGTGCCAGCAGTCTAAATGGAGCAGGCACAGATACGCAGTATTTT	CASSLNGAGTDTQYF	TRBV5-6	TRBJ2-3	-	-
TGTGCCAGCAGTTCCCACGCCGGGACAACCCGTTATAGCAATCAGCCCCAGCATTTT	CASSSHAGTTRYSNQPQHF	TRBV28	TRBJ1-5	-	-
TGTGCCAGCAGCTCCCGTGATAGGTTAGCGGGAGGGATCTACAATGAGCAGTTCTTC	CASSSRDRLAGGIYNEQFF	TRBV7-6	TRBJ2-1	-	TRBD2
TGTGCCGCGGTTGGGGCTAGCGGGACTTCTAGCACAGATACGCAGTATTTT	CAAVGASGTSSTDTQYF	TRBV7-3	TRBJ2-3	-	TRBD2
TGTGCCAGCAGTTACTCACCTAGCGGGAGGAGTGAGCAGTTCTTC	CASSYSPSGRSEQFF	TRBV6-2/TRBV6-3	TRBJ2-1	-	TRBD2
TGCGCCAGCAGCTTAATAGCTGGAGAATCGGACGAGCAGTACTTC	CASSLIAGESDEQYF	TRBV5-1	TRBJ2-7	few	-
TGTGCCAGCAGCCCACTCACAAGCGGGAGGGCCCGGCCAGATACGCAGTATTTT	CASSPLTSGRARPDTQYF	TRBV7-2	TRBJ2-3	few	TRBD2
TGTGCCAGCAGCTTGAGGACAGACCAAGAGACCCAGTACTTC	CASSLRTDQETQYF	TRBV5-4	TRBJ2-5	-	-
TGCGCCAGCAGCTTGGCGGGACAGGGAGGCTATGGCTACACCTTC	CASSLAGQGGYGYTF	TRBV5-1	TRBJ1-2	-	TRBD1
TGTGCCTGGAGTGCCGGGGGGGACAGCAATCAGCCCCAGCATTTT	CAWSAGGDSNQPQHF	TRBV30	TRBJ1-5	-	-